The rows below give T cell receptor beta chains drawn from one sample of a study of blood T cell repertoires in COVID-19. Produced via immunoSEQ multiplex PCR; TCRdb's table is partial and in-frame only. Here the sample spans 200,000 to 300,000 clones, 65% to 90% being singletons. Sequencing was performed on peripheral blood. The receptors stem from a man aged 35-49 years who had recovered from COVID-19. Each CDR3 is given without its conserved first and last residue. The order of the fields is CDR3 length, J gene, V gene, clone size, D gene, CDR3 protein. The D gene is left open where the match is weak. Only some rows state a clone size, as once, few, many or a class for expanded clones.

11 | TRBJ1-5 | TRBV5-5 | NA | TRBD1 | ASSKTGDQPQH
14 | TRBJ2-1 | TRBV7-6 | NA | NA | ASSNGYRDKTGEQF
14 | TRBJ2-5 | TRBV5-1 | NA | NA | ASSLEAELVQETQY
18 | TRBJ2-3 | TRBV6-2/TRBV6-3 | NA | TRBD2 | ASSYSGSERGGARGDTQY
12 | TRBJ1-1 | TRBV30 | NA | NA | AWSIVGGNTEAF
12 | TRBJ2-7 | TRBV30 | NA | TRBD1 | AWSFWDRSYEQY
15 | TRBJ2-2 | TRBV7-2 | NA | TRBD2 | ASSFYPGLAGTGELF
15 | TRBJ2-2 | TRBV13 | few | TRBD2 | ASSLWGLAGNTGELF
16 | TRBJ2-3 | TRBV19 | once | NA | ASSIQQQSWAVTDTQY
13 | TRBJ1-6 | TRBV6-5 | NA | NA | ASNRGSTYNSPLH
14 | TRBJ2-1 | TRBV29-1 | NA | TRBD1 | SVEHPGTGVSGEQF
12 | TRBJ1-6 | TRBV7-8 | few | NA | ASSLSGDYSPLH
11 | TRBJ1-1 | TRBV7-2 | NA | NA | ASSSSNGHLTF
13 | TRBJ2-3 | TRBV6-5 | NA | TRBD2 | ASRELGGGTDTQY
13 | TRBJ2-7 | TRBV4-3 | NA | NA | ASSQTEGVPYEQY
16 | TRBJ2-1 | TRBV12-2 | NA | NA | ASRLGRGTTSSYNEQF
12 | TRBJ1-1 | TRBV29-1 | once | NA | SAGRTVMNTEAF
14 | TRBJ2-7 | TRBV18 | NA | TRBD1 | ASSPPGTGGLREQY
10 | TRBJ2-2 | TRBV12-5 | NA | NA | ASGFLSGELF
11 | TRBJ1-1 | TRBV5-4 | few | NA | ASSLTGNTEAF
12 | TRBJ1-3 | TRBV30 | NA | NA | AADRDTSGNTIY
19 | TRBJ2-7 | TRBV6-2/TRBV6-3 | NA | TRBD1 | ASSYSQLRDRGPLHLGEQY
14 | TRBJ2-7 | TRBV2 | NA | NA | ASSKRTVRLTYEQY
12 | TRBJ1-6 | TRBV9 | NA | TRBD1 | ASSAGTDDSPLH
14 | TRBJ2-7 | TRBV27 | NA | TRBD2 | ASSPLLAGGSYEQY
12 | TRBJ2-1 | TRBV6-2/TRBV6-3 | NA | TRBD2 | VSSYSSTGTRLF
11 | TRBJ1-2 | TRBV18 | NA | TRBD1 | ASSPDRGYGYT
13 | TRBJ2-5 | TRBV5-8 | NA | NA | ASSLEGGSQETQY
12 | TRBJ1-1 | TRBV30 | once | NA | AWSQGQGNTEAF
16 | TRBJ2-7 | TRBV7-5 | NA | NA | VRSLEGLAGGPRDEQY
12 | TRBJ1-1 | TRBV27 | NA | TRBD1 | ASSSTGMNTEAF
10 | TRBJ1-2 | TRBV6-2/TRBV6-3 | few | NA | ASSYAGRGYT
11 | TRBJ2-7 | TRBV11-3 | NA | NA | ASSSTARYEQY
19 | TRBJ1-2 | TRBV5-1 | NA | TRBD1 | ASSSYRPLGQGASLGYGYT
15 | TRBJ2-1 | TRBV7-2 | NA | TRBD2 | ASSFRRLAGGDNEQF
13 | TRBJ2-3 | TRBV5-1 | NA | NA | ASSLAIGEADTQY
9 | TRBJ1-2 | TRBV12-3/TRBV12-4 | NA | NA | ASTLRGSYT
12 | TRBJ2-7 | TRBV3-1/TRBV3-2 | few | NA | ASSQEKGPDEQY
11 | TRBJ2-7 | TRBV15 | NA | NA | ATSRGLSYEQY
13 | TRBJ2-3 | TRBV7-2 | NA | NA | ASSPRRRSTDTQY
12 | TRBJ1-1 | TRBV7-2 | NA | NA | ASNRQTLNTEAF
13 | TRBJ1-4 | TRBV7-2 | NA | NA | ASTGGPERGEKLF